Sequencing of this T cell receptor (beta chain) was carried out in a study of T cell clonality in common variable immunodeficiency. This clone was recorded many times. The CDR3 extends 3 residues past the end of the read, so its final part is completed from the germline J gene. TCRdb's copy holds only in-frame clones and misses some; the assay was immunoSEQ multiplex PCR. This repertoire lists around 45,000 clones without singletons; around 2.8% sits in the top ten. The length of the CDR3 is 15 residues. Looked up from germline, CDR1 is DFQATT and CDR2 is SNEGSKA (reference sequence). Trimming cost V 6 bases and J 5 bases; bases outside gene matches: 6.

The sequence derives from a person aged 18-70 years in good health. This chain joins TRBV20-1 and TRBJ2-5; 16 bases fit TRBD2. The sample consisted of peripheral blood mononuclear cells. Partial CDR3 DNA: TGCAGTGCCCCGGGACTAGCGGGAGGGTTCGAGACC. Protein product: CSAPGLAGGFET. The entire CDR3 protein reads CSAPGLAGGFETQYF.